This T cell receptor beta chain was observed in a study of T cell changes during pregnancy in multiple sclerosis. The ends were cut back, 2 bases at V and 5 bases at J, with 9 bases in the middle. Germline CDR1 is SGHNT and CDR2 is YENEEA. The length of the CDR3 is 13 residues. Only in-frame clones appear in the TCRdb table, and some are missing; sequencing was by immunoSEQ multiplex PCR. The table records tens of thousands of clones, nearly 90% of them present only once. The clonotype comes from a female donor with multiple sclerosis, enrolled in a pregnancy study. The gene calls are TRBV11-3 and TRBJ2-5; D might be TRBD1 (6 bases). Sequencing was performed on CD4+ T cells from peripheral blood mononuclear cells, taken in the second trimester of pregnancy. As DNA, the CDR3 is TGTGCCAGCAGCTTAACAGGGCGGGAGACCCAGTACTTC. Translated: CASSLTGRETQYF. Full variable domain (missing parts from reference TRBV11-3 and TRBJ2-5): EAGVVQSPRYKIIEKKQPVAFWCNPISGHNTLYWYLQNLGQGPELLIRYENEEAVDDSQLPKDRFSAERLKGVDSTLKIQPAELGDSAVYLCASSLTGRETQYFGPGTRLLVL.